These 17 T cell receptor beta chains share one sample of origin, sequenced in a study of T-cell memory formation after mild COVID-19. TCRdb re-derived calls from the 5' RACE reads in MiXCR, one entry per CDR3 protein. Here the sample spans around 200,000 distinct CDR3 sequences, roughly 17% being singletons. The specimen was PBMCs or a T cell subset sorted from them (not recorded which). The origin of the receptors is an adult woman who had mild COVID-19 (a few samples of this study predate the infection). Cell type and time point are not known.

This clonotype was detected only a few times. The rearrangement uses TRBV27 and TRBJ2-7; 7 positions agree with TRBD1. Per the germline V gene, CDR1 is MNHEY and CDR2 is SMNVEV (reference sequence). J lost 1 base, V lost 6 bases, and 3 bases had no gene match. CDR3 size: 13 residues. The CDR3 sequence: CASRPGQSYEQYF. The CDR3 nucleotides read TGTGCCAGCAGGCCGGGACAGTCCTACGAGCAGTACTTC.

There are many counts of this clonotype. The chain combines TRBV2 with TRBJ1-3, with D perhaps TRBD1 (5 bases). The V end lost 6 bases, the J end lost 0 bases, and 12 bases lay between the germline ends. There are 15 residues in the CDR3. CDR1 SNHLY and CDR2 FYNNEI come from the germline V gene. CDR3 nucleotide sequence: TGTGCCAGCAGGAGGGACCGGAGCTCTGGAAACACCATATATTTT. Translated, it gives CASRRDRSSGNTIYF.

This clonotype was seen at least ten times. The V and J genes are TRBV6-1 and TRBJ2-7; possibly TRBD1 or TRBD2 for D (5 bases each). The germline V gene encodes CDR1 MNHNS and CDR2 SASEGT. The CDR3 consists of 15 residues. Trimming pared 5 bases from V and 0 bases from J, leaving 14 bases between. This chain's CDR3 is CASSPEGLSSYEQYF. Written as DNA, the CDR3 is TGTGCCAGCAGTCCTGAGGGGCTTAGCTCCTACGAGCAGTACTTC.

The V call is TRBV4-3, the J call TRBJ2-5, with D perhaps TRBD2 (5 bases). Germline V gives CDR1 LGHNA, CDR2 YSLEER. Trimming stripped 2 bases from V and 4 bases from J, with 14 bases between. The CDR3 length is 15 residues. CDR3 DNA: TGCGCCAGCAGCCAAAAGAAAGCGGTAGGAGAGACCCAGTACTTC. This codes for CASSQKKAVGETQYF.

The chain couples TRBV10-3 to TRBJ2-1, with D perhaps matching TRBD1 (6 bases). The V and J ends lost 9 bases and 0 bases respectively, with 12 bases between them. Germline values: CDR1 ENHRY, CDR2 SYGVKD. The CDR3 length is 14 residues. CDR3 nucleotide sequence: TGTGCCATAGCTACAGGGATCTCCTACAATGAGCAGTTCTTC. Translated: CAIATGISYNEQFF.

This clonotype was counted only a few times. The CDR3 loop reads CASSLTGGVTEAFF. The CDR3 DNA sequence: TGTGCCAGCAGCCTCACAGGGGGGGTCACTGAAGCTTTCTTT. The chain couples TRBV5-4 to TRBJ1-1, with 8 bases identical to TRBD1. Germline V gene data show CDR1 as SGHNT and CDR2 as YYREEE (reference sequence). Germline trimming cut 4 bases from V and 4 bases from J; bases unmatched to any gene: 6. CDR3 length equals 14 residues.

V is TRBV20-1 and J is TRBJ2-1, with D maybe TRBD2 (5 bases). Germline values: CDR1 DFQATT, CDR2 SNEGSKA (reference sequence). V was cut by 3 bases and J by 8 bases, with 17 bases left in between. This CDR3 spans 14 amino acids. The CDR3 sequence is CSASATSFLHEQFF. CDR3 coding DNA: TGCAGTGCTAGCGCAACTAGTTTCCTCCATGAGCAGTTCTTC.

The chain is built from TRBV23-1 and TRBJ2-2; either TRBD1 or TRBD2 may supply D (6 bases each). TRBV23-1 is labeled an ORF, and its function is uncertain. Deletions cut 6 bases from V and 4 bases from J, with 18 bases between. CDR3 length equals 16 residues. In DNA, the CDR3 is TGCGCCAGCAGCCCCCTAGGGGGGCAGGTCACCGGGGAGCTGTTTTTT. This gives the protein CASSPLGGQVTGELFF.

This clonotype has just a few counts. This rearrangement joins TRBV11-2 to TRBJ2-4, with D perhaps matching TRBD2 (6 bases). Trimming took off 4 bases at V and 8 bases at J, with 18 bases between the two ends. The CDR3 covers 15 residues. CDR1 and CDR2 (germline): SGHAT, FQNNGV. DNA for the CDR3: TGTGCCAGCAGCTCCCTGGAGGGCAGGGTACACATTCAGTACTTC. Protein: CASSSLEGRVHIQYF.

This clonotype was seen a handful of times. The rearrangement uses TRBV5-5 and TRBJ2-7; D could derive from TRBD1 or TRBD2 (6 bases each). CDR1 and CDR2 from the germline V gene are SGHKS and YYEKEE (reference sequence). The CDR3 has 16 amino acids. V gave up 4 bases and J gave up 0 bases, with 17 bases separating them. The CDR3 DNA reads as TGTGCCAGCAGCGGAGGGGGTGGCGGACCCTCCTACGAGCAGTACTTC. Its protein product is CASSGGGGGPSYEQYF.

The rearrangement joins TRBV7-2 to TRBJ2-3; 7 bases agree with TRBD2. CDR1 and CDR2 from the germline V gene are SGHTA and FQGNSA. V lost 4 bases, J lost 5 bases, and 3 bases stayed unmatched. The CDR3 runs 13 residues. In DNA, the CDR3 is TGTGCCAGCAGCTCCTTAGCGGGAGATACGCAGTATTTT. It codes for CASSSLAGDTQYF.

CDR3 coding DNA: TGTGCCAGCAATACGATCCTGGAACCTAGGAATGAGCAGTTCTTC. Translating gives CASNTILEPRNEQFF. The rearrangement uses TRBV6-2 or TRBV6-3 and TRBJ2-1; D is unclear. Deletions cut 7 bases from V and 7 bases from J, with 20 bases between. Germline CDR1 is MNHEY and CDR2 is SVGEGT. CDR3 length equals 15 residues.

Only a few counts were recorded for this clonotype. CDR3 bases: TGCAGCGTGAAACAGAACCGTAATGAAAAACTGTTTTTT. Amino acid sequence: CSVKQNRNEKLFF. The V and J genes are TRBV29-1 and TRBJ1-4; the D is unclear. The CDR3 is 13 residues long. V lost 6 bases to trimming and J lost 4 bases, with 12 bases between them. CDR1 and CDR2 (germline): SQVTM, ANQGSEA. Drawing the rest from reference TRBV29-1 and TRBJ1-4, the complete variable domain is SAVISQKPSRDICQRGTSLTIQCQVDSQVTMMFWYRQQPGQSLTLIATANQGSEATYESGFVIDKFPISRPNLTFSTLTVSNMSPEDSSIYLCSVKQNRNEKLFFGSGTQLSVL.

This clonotype was recorded a few times. The V call is TRBV18, the J call TRBJ1-1, with 8 nucleotides matching TRBD1. Trimming cost V 1 base and J 1 base; bases outside gene matches: 5. The CDR3 length is 16 residues. Germline V gives CDR1 KGHSH, CDR2 LQKENI. The CDR3: CASSPLNRGANTEAFF. DNA for the CDR3: TGTGCCAGCTCACCACTGAACAGGGGGGCGAACACTGAAGCTTTCTTT. The variable domain in full, completed from reference TRBV18 and TRBJ1-1, reads NAGVMQNPRHLVRRRGQEARLRCSPMKGHSHVYWYRQLPEEGLKFMVYLQKENIIDESGMPKERFSAEFPKEGPSILRIQQVVRGDSAAYFCASSPLNRGANTEAFFGQGTRLTVV.

This clonotype was seen a handful of times. The V and J genes are TRBV7-3 and TRBJ2-3, with TRBD2 as a possible D gene (6 bases). Germline assignment: CDR1 SGHTA and CDR2 FQGTGA. Trimming left V 3 bases short and J 4 bases short, with 11 bases between. This CDR3 region has 14 residues. DNA of the CDR3: TGTGCCAGCAGCTTGGGGACTCCCCCAGATACGCAGTATTTT. Translating it yields CASSLGTPPDTQYF. Looking up the rest from reference TRBV7-3 and TRBJ2-3 gives the full variable domain: GAGVSQTPSNKVTEKGKYVELRCDPISGHTALYWYRQSLGQGPEFLIYFQGTGAADDSGLPNDRFFAVRPEGSVSTLKIQRTERGDSAVYLCASSLGTPPDTQYFGPGTRLTVL.

The CDR3 here is CASSWQNTGELFF. The CDR3, as DNA: TGTGCCAGCAGTTGGCAGAACACCGGGGAGCTGTTTTTT. This chain connects TRBV25-1 to TRBJ2-2, with D hard to call. CDR1 is MGHDK, CDR2 SYGVNS, per germline. Trimming removed 5 bases at V and 1 base at J, with 5 bases between. The CDR3 has 13 amino acids.

The V and J genes are TRBV7-9 and TRBJ1-3; D gene uncertain. CDR1 and CDR2 from the germline V gene are SEHNR and FQNEAQ (reference sequence). With 5 bases removed from V and 4 bases from J, the gap between germline ends came to 12 bases. This CDR3 has 14 amino acids. The CDR3 protein is CASSPGGRGNTIYF. The CDR3 region has the DNA TGTGCCAGCAGCCCGGGAGGCAGAGGAAACACCATATATTTT.